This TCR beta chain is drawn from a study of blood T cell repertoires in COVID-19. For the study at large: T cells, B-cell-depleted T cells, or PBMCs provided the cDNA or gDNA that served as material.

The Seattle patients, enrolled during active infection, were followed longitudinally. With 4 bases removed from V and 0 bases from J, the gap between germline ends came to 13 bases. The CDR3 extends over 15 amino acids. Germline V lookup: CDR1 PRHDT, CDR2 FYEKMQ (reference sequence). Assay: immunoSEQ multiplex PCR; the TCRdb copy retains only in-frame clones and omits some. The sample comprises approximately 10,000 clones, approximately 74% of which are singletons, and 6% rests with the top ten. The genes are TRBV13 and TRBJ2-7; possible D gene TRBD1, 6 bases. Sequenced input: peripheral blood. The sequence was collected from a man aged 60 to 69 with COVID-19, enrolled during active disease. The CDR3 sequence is CASSSDSHGSYEQYF. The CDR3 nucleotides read TGTGCCAGCAGCTCGGACAGTCATGGCTCCTACGAGCAGTACTTC. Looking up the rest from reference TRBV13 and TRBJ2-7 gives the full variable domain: AAGVIQSPRHLIKEKRETATLKCYPIPRHDTVYWYQQGPGQDPQFLISFYEKMQSDKGSIPDRFSAQQFSDYHSELNMSSLELGDSALYFCASSSDSHGSYEQYFGPGTRLTVT.